These T cell receptor beta chains were read from a single sample in a study of T cell responses to AZD1222 COVID-19 vaccine. Data came from immunoSEQ multiplex PCR; TCRdb stores just in-frame clones and leaves some out. The repertoire holds more than 95,000 clones, with roughly 86% as singletons. The sequenced sample was peripheral blood, obtained 28 days after the second dose of the MenACWY control vaccine. The receptor source for this set is an adult who received the MenACWY meningococcal vaccine as a control. Both conserved end residues are part of each CDR3. D genes are given only for firm matches. Part of the rows lack a size; the others show once, few, many or a class for expanded clones.

clone size	V gene	J gene	D gene	CDR3 DNA	CDR3 protein
.	TRBV6-2/TRBV6-3	TRBJ1-2	.	TGTGCCAGCAGTTACTCGCGGGGTTATGGCTACACCTTC	CASSYSRGYGYTF
.	TRBV7-2	TRBJ1-6	TRBD1	TGTGCCAGCAGCTTAGCGGACAGGGGGCTATCACCCCTCCACTTT	CASSLADRGLSPLHF
.	TRBV15	TRBJ2-7	.	TGTGCCACCAGCAGAGGGGGAGGTCTCCCCTACGAGCAGTACTTC	CATSRGGGLPYEQYF
.	TRBV7-8	TRBJ2-7	.	TGTGCCAGCAGCTTATTCCGCTACGAGCAGTACTTC	CASSLFRYEQYF
.	TRBV7-9	TRBJ1-1	.	TGTGCCAGCAGCTACTTAACCGGGACTGAAGCTTTCTTT	CASSYLTGTEAFF
.	TRBV7-2	TRBJ1-4	.	TGTGCCAGCAGCTTATATATCAGTGAAAAACTGTTTTTT	CASSLYISEKLFF
.	TRBV5-1	TRBJ2-5	.	TGCGCCAGCAGCTTCGCAGGCGGTCCCCAAGAGACCCAGTACTTC	CASSFAGGPQETQYF
.	TRBV19	TRBJ2-2	.	TGTGCCAGTAGTGGCGGCCTAGGGGCCGGGGAGCTGTTTTTT	CASSGGLGAGELFF
.	TRBV13	TRBJ2-7	TRBD2	TGTGCCAGCAGCTTAGGGGGTAGCGGGGGCCTTAACTACGAGCAGTACTTC	CASSLGGSGGLNYEQYF
.	TRBV19	TRBJ1-4	.	TGTGCCAGTAGTAATCCTAGAGCCGGGTCTCGTGAAAAACTGTTTTTT	CASSNPRAGSREKLFF
.	TRBV27	TRBJ1-5	TRBD1	TGTGCCAGCGGAATCAGGGGGGAGGCTCAGCCCCAGCATTTT	CASGIRGEAQPQHF
.	TRBV7-3	TRBJ2-1	TRBD1	TGTGCCAGCAGCCATGGGACAGGTATCCTTGATGAGCAGTTCTTC	CASSHGTGILDEQFF
.	TRBV18	TRBJ2-7	.	TGTGCCAGCTCACCATACCAAACGGTTCAGAGGGCTTATGGGGGGAACTACGAGCAGTACTTC	CASSPYQTVQRAYGGNYEQYF
.	TRBV5-8	TRBJ1-4	TRBD1	TGTGCCAGCACTCCCCCCGGGACAGCAAATGAAAAACTGTTTTTT	CASTPPGTANEKLFF
.	TRBV24-1	TRBJ1-5	TRBD1	TGTGCCACCAGTGACCAGCGACAGGGGGGGCAGCCCCAGCATTTT	CATSDQRQGGQPQHF
.	TRBV5-5	TRBJ1-2	.	TGTGCCAGCAGCTCCTATGCTGGCTACACCTTC	CASSSYAGYTF
.	TRBV7-6	TRBJ2-3	.	TGTGCCAGCAGCGAAACAGATACGCAGTATTTT	CASSETDTQYF
.	TRBV5-4	TRBJ2-7	.	TGTGCCACCGGCTCAGGGACGAACTCCTACGAGCAGTACTTC	CATGSGTNSYEQYF
.	TRBV6-1	TRBJ2-7	TRBD2	TGTGCCAGCAGTCAAGCGGGAGCGGCCGGCTACGAGCAGTACTTC	CASSQAGAAGYEQYF
once	TRBV30	TRBJ2-7	.	TGTGCCTCGAACGGGGGCGGAAACGAGCAGTACTTC	CASNGGGNEQYF
.	TRBV9	TRBJ1-6	.	TGTGCCAGCAGCGTAGAGGGAGTTAATTCACCCCTCCACTTT	CASSVEGVNSPLHF
.	TRBV2	TRBJ2-7	TRBD2	TGTGCCAGCAGTGGTGAGGTAGCGGGGGGCATAACTTACGAGCAGTACTTC	CASSGEVAGGITYEQYF
.	TRBV3-1/TRBV3-2	TRBJ1-1	.	TGTGCCAGCAGCCAAGATTGGGGGTTGACTGAAGCTTTCTTT	CASSQDWGLTEAFF
once	TRBV4-3	TRBJ1-4	.	TGCGCCAGCAGCCAAGTGCGGTTCGATGAAAAACTGTTTTTT	CASSQVRFDEKLFF
.	TRBV6-1	TRBJ1-5	TRBD1	TGTGCCAGCAGTGGATCGGGACAGGGGGCCGCTCAGCCCCAGCATTTT	CASSGSGQGAAQPQHF
.	TRBV7-2	TRBJ1-2	TRBD1	TGTGCCAGCAGCGGACGGGACAGAGCTAACTATGGCTACACCTTC	CASSGRDRANYGYTF
.	TRBV18	TRBJ1-2	.	TGTGCCAGCTCACCACAAGCCCAGGCACCTCGCTATGGCTACACCTTC	CASSPQAQAPRYGYTF
.	TRBV30	TRBJ1-1	TRBD1	TGTGCCTGGAGTGGACAGGGTTGGAACACTGAAGCTTTCTTT	CAWSGQGWNTEAFF
.	TRBV12-3/TRBV12-4	TRBJ2-7	.	TGTGCCAGCAGCTCCGGGGCCTACGAGCAGTACTTC	CASSSGAYEQYF
.	TRBV7-3	TRBJ2-3	.	TGTGCCAGCAGCCCAGCCAACACAGATACGCAGTATTTT	CASSPANTDTQYF
.	TRBV5-1	TRBJ2-7	.	TGCGCCAGCAGGGTCCAAGCCCCCTACGAGCAGTACTTC	CASRVQAPYEQYF
.	TRBV4-1	TRBJ1-1	.	TGCGCCAGCAGCCAAGGGCAGGGAATATACACTGAAGCTTTCTTT	CASSQGQGIYTEAFF
.	TRBV5-1	TRBJ1-4	TRBD1	TGCGCCAGCAGCTTGTATGGGACAGGGGGGAATGAAAAACTGTTTTTT	CASSLYGTGGNEKLFF
.	TRBV5-1	TRBJ1-1	.	TGCGCCAGCAGCTGGGACCTCAACACTGAAGCTTTCTTT	CASSWDLNTEAFF
.	TRBV28	TRBJ2-1	.	TGTGCCAGCAGTTTGAGGGGGGGGCATGAGCAGTTCTTC	CASSLRGGHEQFF
.	TRBV4-3	TRBJ1-1	.	TGCGCCAGCAGCCAAGAATGGAGCAGAATGAACACTGAAGCTTTCTTT	CASSQEWSRMNTEAFF
.	TRBV29-1	TRBJ2-5	.	TGCAGCGTTGAAGTTGGGAGCCTACGAGAGACCCAGTACTTC	CSVEVGSLRETQYF
.	TRBV11-2	TRBJ2-5	.	TGTGCCAGCAGCTCGGGGCCCTTCCAAGAGACCCAGTACTTC	CASSSGPFQETQYF
.	TRBV30	TRBJ1-6	TRBD1	TGTGCCTGGAGTGCGGGCAGGGGGGAATATAATTCACCCCTCCACTTT	CAWSAGRGEYNSPLHF
.	TRBV28	TRBJ1-2	TRBD1	TGTGCCAGCAGTGACAGGGTCCATGGCTACACCTTC	CASSDRVHGYTF
.	TRBV28	TRBJ1-6	.	TGTGCCAGCAGTCGTACTTTGGGGGAGTCACCCCTCCACTTT	CASSRTLGESPLHF
.	TRBV11-1	TRBJ1-6	.	TGTGCCAGCAGCTTCGGCCTCCTAAATTCACCCCTCCACTTT	CASSFGLLNSPLHF